What follows is one T cell receptor (beta chain) and its context. This sample was taken from a study of blood T cell repertoires in COVID-19. Background on the study: Some COVID-19 samples were acute and others convalescent; all came from the United States, Italy and Spain. From T cells, B-cell-depleted T cells, or PBMCs came the material, which was cDNA or gDNA.

V dropped 6 bases and J dropped 3; count of bases not matched to a gene: 7. The CDR3 totals 16 residues. Germline V lookup: CDR1 LGHDT, CDR2 YNNKEL (reference sequence). In the original analysis: Reference gene primer amplification gave estimated nucleated cell counts. Sequencing was performed with immunoSEQ multiplex PCR; in TCRdb, only in-frame clones are kept and a portion is missing. The V and J calls and clone size were taken over from that table, and D and trimming were inferred from the DNA. The table has fewer than 300,000 clones, 65% to 85% seen once; the top ten hold almost 1.5%. The V call is TRBV3-1 (or the pseudogene TRBV3-2), the J call TRBJ2-5; TRBD2 matches at 13 bases. This TCR was recovered from a human donor with COVID-19, enrolled during active disease. The donor label of this sample is uncertain. The material sequenced was peripheral blood. CDR3 protein: CASRSWTSGSKETQYF. Written as DNA, the CDR3 is TGTGCCAGCAGATCCTGGACTAGCGGGAGTAAAGAGACCCAGTACTTC.